Presented here are 18 T cell receptor beta chains from one specimen sequenced in a study of shared clonotypes between healthy human individuals. Clones were sequenced by immunoSEQ multiplex PCR, and TCRdb holds only the in-frame ones, with some missing. The data contain about 1 million clones, more than 60% of them singletons. The sample comprised memory CD4+ T cells sorted from blood. Indicated subset: CD45RA-negative fraction. These receptors were collected from a young man in good health.

The chain is built from TRBV6-5 and TRBJ1-2, with TRBD1 matching 8 bases. The germline V gene encodes CDR1 MNHEY and CDR2 SVGAGI. The CDR3 is made up of 16 amino acids. V shed 2 bases, J shed 5 bases, and the junction held 10 bases outside the gene matches. In DNA form, the CDR3 reads TGTGCCAGCAGTTACCCCAAGTCAGGGGGCCGGTATGGCTACACCTTC. Protein product: CASSYPKSGGRYGYTF.

This clone was picked up one time. The chain has TRBV6-1 and TRBJ2-1; D is perhaps TRBD2 (6 bases). Deletions cut 8 bases from V and 0 bases from J, with 11 bases between. Germline CDR1 MNHNS, CDR2 SASEGT. This CDR3 has 14 amino acids. The CDR3, as DNA: TGTGCCAGCTATTCGGGACTCTCCTACAATGAGCAGTTCTTC. The encoded protein is CASYSGLSYNEQFF.

This chain uses TRBV4-1 with TRBJ2-1, with 8 positions matching TRBD2. The J segment lost 8 bases and the V segment lost 3 bases, leaving 18 bases of the junction unmatched. CDR3 length: 18 amino acids. Germline assignment: CDR1 MGHRA and CDR2 YSYEKL. CDR3: CASSHHTLGGGLRDEQFF. CDR3 in DNA: TGCGCCAGCAGCCATCATACCCTCGGCGGGGGGCTTCGGGATGAGCAGTTCTTC.

This chain links TRBV21-1 with TRBJ2-7; the tabulated D call, TRBD2, remains unverified against the DNA. TRBV21-1 is shown as a pseudogene. The CDR3 covers 13 residues. The CDR3 loop reads CASSNSPSYEQYF. CDR3 nucleotides: TGTGCCAGCAGCAATTCTCCGTCGTACGAGCAGTACTTC.

The rearrangement joins TRBV5-1 to TRBJ2-5; possibly TRBD2 for D (6 bases). CDR1 is SGHRS, CDR2 YFSETQ, per germline. The CDR3 is made up of 17 amino acids. V was pared by 0 bases and J by 3 bases, with 18 bases between. As DNA, the CDR3 is TGCGCCAGCAGCTTGGGTTTTCAGCGCGGGAAAGAAGAGACCCAGTACTTC. Residues: CASSLGFQRGKEETQYF.

Concerning this clone itself: Additional DNA sequences in this sample encode the identical CDR3. The chain joins TRBV19 to TRBJ2-3; the D is unclear. Germline V CDR1 and CDR2: LNHDA, SQIVND (reference sequence). The V gene lost 4 bases and the J gene lost 3 bases, with 5 bases spanning the gap. This CDR3 region has 12 residues. CDR3: CASSTGTDTQYF. CDR3 nucleotide sequence: TGTGCCAGTAGTACCGGAACAGATACGCAGTATTTT. The variable domain in full, completed from reference TRBV19 and TRBJ2-3, reads DGGITQSPKYLFRKEGQNVTLSCEQNLNHDAMYWYRQDPGQGLRLIYYSQIVNDFQKGDIAEGYSVSREKKESFPLTVTSAQKNPTAFYLCASSTGTDTQYFGPGTRLTVL.

This clone turned up a few times. The J gene is TRBJ1-6, the V gene TRBV6-1; D is unresolved. The V gene lost 1 base and the J gene lost 0 bases, with 16 bases spanning the gap. Germline CDR1 is MNHNS and CDR2 is SASEGT. The CDR3 is made up of 19 amino acids. The CDR3 loop reads CASSEGSPQYLSYNSPLHF. The CDR3 DNA follows: TGTGCCAGCAGTGAAGGATCTCCACAATATCTCTCCTATAATTCACCCCTCCACTTT.

The V and J genes are TRBV30 and TRBJ2-3, with TRBD1 matching over 9 bases. This CDR3 has 16 residues. Trimming took 3 bases from V and 1 from J; bases not matched to a gene: 8. The germline gives CDR1 GTSNPN, CDR2 SVGIG (reference sequence). In DNA, the CDR3 is TGTGCCTGGAGAAGGGGTGGGGACAGGGGCACAGATACGCAGTATTTT. Amino acids: CAWRRGGDRGTDTQYF.

With regard to this clone: Within the sample, other DNA sequences also encode this same CDR3. The chain carries TRBV18 and TRBJ2-5; D call uncertain. Germline V gene data show CDR1 as KGHSH and CDR2 as LQKENI. There are 15 residues in the CDR3. V gave up 3 bases and J gave up 2 bases, with 13 bases separating them. Here the CDR3 reads CASSPPVDGQETQYF. As DNA, the CDR3 is TGTGCCAGCTCACCTCCCGTCGACGGGCAAGAGACCCAGTACTTC.

This clone showed up many times. The J gene is TRBJ2-3, the V gene TRBV30; 11 bases are a match to TRBD2. J was trimmed by 8 bases and V by 2 bases; bases with no gene match: 6. CDR1 and CDR2 (germline): GTSNPN, SVGIG (reference sequence). This CDR3 comprises 14 residues. Here the CDR3 reads CAWSISGRGGTQYF. CDR3 nucleotide sequence: TGTGCCTGGAGTATTAGCGGGAGGGGGGGTACGCAGTATTTT. Full variable domain (rest looked up from reference TRBV30 and TRBJ2-3): SQTIHQWPATLVQPVGSPLSLECTVEGTSNPNLYWYRQAAGRGLQLLFYSVGIGQISSEVPQNLSASRPQDRQFILSSKKLLLSDSGFYLCAWSISGRGGTQYFGPGTRLTVL.

This clone came up once. This chain uses TRBV2 with TRBJ2-3; 8 positions agree with TRBD2. V lost 6 bases and J lost 4; bases outside the gene matches: 9. Germline CDR1 SNHLY, CDR2 FYNNEI. The CDR3 is 15 residues long. The CDR3 sequence is CASSPGTRLADTQYF. The CDR3, as DNA: TGTGCCAGCAGCCCCGGGACTAGGCTCGCAGATACGCAGTATTTT.

The V and J genes are TRBV5-6 and TRBJ2-4; a possible D gene is TRBD1 (6 bases). Trimming cost V 4 bases and J 4 bases, with 18 bases left between them. The CDR3 spans 16 residues. Per germline, CDR1 SGHDT and CDR2 YYEEEE. The CDR3 region is CASSAPWYGQKNIQYF. CDR3 nucleotides: TGTGCCAGCAGCGCTCCTTGGTACGGACAGAAAAACATTCAGTACTTC. Looking up the rest from reference TRBV5-6 and TRBJ2-4 gives the full variable domain: DAGVTQSPTHLIKTRGQQVTLRCSPKSGHDTVSWYQQALGQGPQFIFQYYEEEERQRGNFPDRFSGHQFPNYSSELNVNALLLGDSALYLCASSAPWYGQKNIQYFGAGTRLSVL.

The V call is TRBV18, the J call TRBJ2-3, with TRBD2 identical over 7 bases. Germline V gene data show CDR1 as KGHSH and CDR2 as LQKENI. With 8 bases clipped from V and 5 bases from J, the junction kept 13 bases outside the gene matches. This CDR3 region has 15 residues. The CDR3 protein is CASLRASGIIDTQYF. In nucleotides, the CDR3 is TGTGCCAGCCTACGGGCTAGCGGAATTATAGATACGCAGTATTTT.

As for this clone: Other nucleotide sequences from this sample produce the same CDR3. The chain joins TRBV6-5 to TRBJ1-1; D is perhaps TRBD1 (6 bases). The CDR3 is made up of 15 amino acids. Germline CDR1 MNHEY, CDR2 SVGAGI. The germline V and J ends were trimmed by 2 bases and 2 bases, with 12 bases remaining between them. The DNA of the CDR3 is TGTGCCAGCAGTTACCGCCAAGGGGGTAACACTGAAGCTTTCTTT. Protein: CASSYRQGGNTEAFF.

The chain links TRBV5-4 to TRBJ1-5; unclear D gene. Per the germline V gene, CDR1 is SGHNT and CDR2 is YYREEE (reference sequence). V lost 4 bases to trimming and J lost 2 bases, with 13 bases between them. There are 15 residues in the CDR3. CDR3 DNA: TGTGCCAGCAGCCCGAACCCGTGGGGCAATCAGCCCCAGCATTTT. Translation: CASSPNPWGNQPQHF.

There are a few counts of this clone. The chain uses TRBV4-3 and TRBJ2-6, with D unclear. Trimming left V 4 bases short and J 0 bases short, with 7 bases between. CDR1 and CDR2 (germline): LGHNA, YSLEER. This CDR3 has 15 amino acids. The CDR3 DNA reads TGCGCCAGCAGCCGAGTCGGCTCTGGGGCCAACGTCCTGACTTTC. This gives the protein CASSRVGSGANVLTF.

The chain uses TRBV7-3 and TRBJ2-1; 10 bases fit TRBD1. The trim removed 3 bases at V and 8 bases at J, leaving 4 bases unmatched. CDR3 length: 14 amino acids. CDR1 is SGHTA, CDR2 FQGTGA, per germline. DNA for the CDR3: TGTGCCAGCAGCTTGACAGGGGGCATAGATGAGCAGTTCTTC. Residues: CASSLTGGIDEQFF.

This chain joins TRBV2 and TRBJ2-7; TRBD2 might be the D (5 bases). Germline V gives CDR1 SNHLY, CDR2 FYNNEI. CDR3 length equals 14 residues. The germline V and J ends were trimmed by 6 bases and 4 bases, with 16 bases remaining between them. DNA for the CDR3: TGTGCCAGCAGGACCGGCAGCGGTCGGTACGAGCAGTACTTC. Residues: CASRTGSGRYEQYF.